This T cell receptor beta chain appears in the sequencing data of a study of radiation and T cells in renal cell carcinoma (dated by TCRdb to between 2020 and 2021). About the full investigation: The samples were obtained from a clinical trial, where primary renal cell carcinomas were treated with 15 Gy stereotactic body radiation therapy and then removed by nephrectomy 4 weeks afterward. A total of 50 to 60 samples underwent TCR beta sequencing, made up of 25 or so tumors and some 27 peripheral blood samples. Across all 53 samples, 4,016,671 unique CDR3 nucleotide sequences, encoding 2,658,974 unique CDR3 amino acid sequences, were identified. General conclusions and limits of the study: Because pretreatment tumor biopsies were not available, the baseline intratumoral presence of clonotypes could not be determined. The single-armed trial design could not address effects of radiation dose or scheduling on the TCR repertoire. Tracking of blood repertoire dynamics stopped at approximately four weeks after treatment, with no follow-up past that point. In blood, the top tumor clonotypes increased between baseline and 2 weeks post-radiation and then shrank by 4 weeks, which suggests that tumor-resident clones expanded only transiently.

Read against the paper, the sample's time point label means: baseline pretreatment blood. Interpreted using the paper, the treatment or condition label stands for: 15 Gy SBRT to primary tumor, nephrectomy 4 weeks later. To follow tumor-enriched clonotypes, serial peripheral blood was collected from radiation-treated patients at baseline and at 2 weeks and 4 weeks after SBRT. Renal cell carcinoma with clear cell pathology was present in all patients. The QIAamp DNA Blood Mini Kit (Qiagen) was used to prepare genomic DNA for TCR sequencing. Only samples passing all quality control checks were included in the analyses. The immunoSEQ kit was used, according to the manufacturer's recommendations, to generate TCR beta libraries from genomic DNA. For library preparation, a first multiplex PCR was performed with proprietary primers, followed by a second PCR in which unique barcodes were added, and bead cleanups were performed after each round. Each sample batch included a kit-provided positive control reaction and a negative control reaction. The final libraries underwent checking on an Agilent 4200 TapeStation D1000 ScreenTape, volumetric pooling, and quantification by qPCR. Sequencing was performed on an Illumina NextSeq500 with a MidOutput 150-cycle cartridge, and 156 Read1 and 15 Index1 cycles were run with kit custom primers. The pooled library was loaded at approximately 1 pM with a roughly 20% PhiX control spike-in. The published analysis was carried out like this. The vendor-processed data were analyzed in R, and a clonotype was defined as all T cells that share the same CDR3 nucleotide sequence. In the clone abundance analyses, frequencies in each sample were normalized to that sample's 10,000 most abundant clones. Public T cell clones, averaging fewer than five per sample, were removed before analysis. A difference in abundance of at least 32-fold between compartments was used to define tumor-enriched and baseline blood-enriched clonotypes. A beta-binomial differential abundance model was applied to find clonotypes that expanded or contracted between blood time points. Tumor-blood repertoire similarity was measured with the Baroni-Urbani and Buser coefficient, and group comparisons used two-tailed Wilcoxon tests in R. Here the immuneACCESS table is served through TCRdb, limited to in-frame sequences with V and J called. Missing clones are a known gap in these copies; in checked studies unresolved V genes cover under half, and the rest lacks a known reason. Clonal size and the V and J genes are those of that table, whereas D and trimming came from the DNA. A total of 100,000 or so clones appear in this sample, about 88% of them only once. The ten largest clones represent about 7.9% of the sample.

Turning to this clone: This clone's antigen is unknown. No quality values exist for individual bases; no much larger clone is one base distant.

V was cut back by 2 bases and J by 8 bases, leaving a gap of 14 bases between them. The germline V gene provides CDR1 SGDLS and CDR2 YYNGEE. Taken from cysteine to phenylalanine, the CDR3 has 14 residues. The DNA shown is the 42-base CDR3, in frame from base 1. This specimen consisted of blood, obtained from a patient whose treatment included radiotherapy and nephrectomy. The chain is assembled from TRBV9 and TRBJ2-1, with TRBD2 tentatively as D gene (5 bases match). The receptor was derived from a man aged 50 or older with renal cell carcinoma. The sequenced DNA is TGTGCCAGCAGCGTTTTAGAGGGCCGTGATGAGCAGTTCTTC. This is translated as CASSVLEGRDEQFF. When the CDR3 is completed using the reference TRBV9 and TRBJ2-1 genes on either side, the full variable domain is DSGVTQTPKHLITATGQRVTLRCSPRSGDLSVYWYQQSLDQGLQFLIQYYNGEERAKGNILERFSAQQFPDLHSELNLSSLELGDSALYFCASSVLEGRDEQFFGPGTRLTVL.